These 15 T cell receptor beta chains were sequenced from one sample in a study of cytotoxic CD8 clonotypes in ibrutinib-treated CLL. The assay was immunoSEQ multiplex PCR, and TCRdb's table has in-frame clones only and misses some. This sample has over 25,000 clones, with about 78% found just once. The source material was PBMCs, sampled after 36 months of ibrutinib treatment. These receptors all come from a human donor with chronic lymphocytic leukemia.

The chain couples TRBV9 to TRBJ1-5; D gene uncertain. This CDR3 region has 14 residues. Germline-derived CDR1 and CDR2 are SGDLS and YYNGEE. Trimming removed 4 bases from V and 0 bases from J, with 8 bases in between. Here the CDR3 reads CASSPYPSNQPQHF. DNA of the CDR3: TGTGCCAGCAGCCCTTATCCTAGCAATCAGCCCCAGCATTTT.

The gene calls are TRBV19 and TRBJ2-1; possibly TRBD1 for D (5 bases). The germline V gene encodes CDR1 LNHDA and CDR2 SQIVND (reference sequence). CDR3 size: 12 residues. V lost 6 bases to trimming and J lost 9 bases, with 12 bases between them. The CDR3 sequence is CASRGVETEQFF. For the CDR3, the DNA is TGTGCCAGTAGAGGGGTAGAGACTGAGCAGTTCTTC.

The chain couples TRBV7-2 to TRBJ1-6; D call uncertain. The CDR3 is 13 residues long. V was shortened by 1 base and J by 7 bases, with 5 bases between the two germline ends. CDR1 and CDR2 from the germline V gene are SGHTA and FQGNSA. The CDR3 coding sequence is TGTGCCAGCAGCTTAGGCTGGAATTCACCCCTCCACTTT. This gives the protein CASSLGWNSPLHF.

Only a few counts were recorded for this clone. The CDR3 reads CASSPGDKQYF. The DNA for the CDR3 is TGTGCCAGCAGCCCTGGGGATAAGCAGTACTTC. The chain uses TRBV13 and TRBJ2-7, with D hard to call. The germline CDR1 and CDR2 sequences are PRHDT and FYEKMQ (reference sequence). Trimming removed 5 bases from V and 8 bases from J, with 10 bases in between. The CDR3 extends over 11 amino acids.

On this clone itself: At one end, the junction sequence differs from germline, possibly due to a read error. As DNA, the CDR3 is TGTGCCAGCAGCTTCGGGCTCTGGTCGGTCTTC. This codes for CASSFGLWSVF. J is TRBJ2-1 and V is TRBV5-4, with D unresolved. The CDR3 has 11 residues. Germline V gene lookup returns CDR1 SGHNT and CDR2 YYREEE (reference sequence).

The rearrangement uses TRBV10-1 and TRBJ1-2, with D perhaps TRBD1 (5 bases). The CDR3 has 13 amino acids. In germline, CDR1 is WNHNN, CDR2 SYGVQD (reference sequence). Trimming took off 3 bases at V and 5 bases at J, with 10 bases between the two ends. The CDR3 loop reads CASSDRGEYGYTF. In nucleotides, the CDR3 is TGCGCCAGCAGTGATCGGGGGGAGTATGGCTACACCTTC.

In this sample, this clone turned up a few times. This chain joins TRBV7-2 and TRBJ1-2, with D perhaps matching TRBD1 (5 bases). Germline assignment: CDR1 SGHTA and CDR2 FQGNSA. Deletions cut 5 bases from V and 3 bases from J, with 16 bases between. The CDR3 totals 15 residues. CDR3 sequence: CASSHTLAGHYGYTF. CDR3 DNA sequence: TGTGCCAGCAGCCACACCTTGGCAGGGCACTATGGCTACACCTTC.

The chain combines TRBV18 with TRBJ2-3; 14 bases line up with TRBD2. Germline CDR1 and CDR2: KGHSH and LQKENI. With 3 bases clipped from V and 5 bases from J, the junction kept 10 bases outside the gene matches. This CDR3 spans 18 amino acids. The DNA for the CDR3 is TGTGCCAGCTCACCCAATACCCCAGGACTAGCGGGGGGAGATACGCAGTATTTT. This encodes CASSPNTPGLAGGDTQYF.

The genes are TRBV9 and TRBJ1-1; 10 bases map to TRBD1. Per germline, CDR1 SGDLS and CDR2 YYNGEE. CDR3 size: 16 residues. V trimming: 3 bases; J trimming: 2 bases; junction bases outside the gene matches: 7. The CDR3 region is CASSAGDRGTNTEAFF. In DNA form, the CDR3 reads TGTGCCAGCAGCGCCGGGGACAGGGGAACTAACACTGAAGCTTTCTTT. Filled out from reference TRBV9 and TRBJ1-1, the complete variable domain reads DSGVTQTPKHLITATGQRVTLRCSPRSGDLSVYWYQQSLDQGLQFLIQYYNGEERAKGNILERFSAQQFPDLHSELNLSSLELGDSALYFCASSAGDRGTNTEAFFGQGTRLTVV.

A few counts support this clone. CDR3 in amino acids: CASSGEGNQPQHF. The CDR3, as DNA: TGTGCCAGCTCGGGGGAGGGCAATCAGCCCCAGCATTTT. The chain joins TRBV18 to TRBJ1-5; a weak D match, TRBD1 (5 bases). Trimming cost V 6 bases and J 2 bases, with 8 bases left between them. The CDR3 totals 13 residues. CDR1 is KGHSH, CDR2 LQKENI, per germline.

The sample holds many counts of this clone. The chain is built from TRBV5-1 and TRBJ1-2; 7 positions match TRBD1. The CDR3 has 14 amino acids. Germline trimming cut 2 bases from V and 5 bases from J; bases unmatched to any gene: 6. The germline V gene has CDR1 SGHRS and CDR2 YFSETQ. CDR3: CASSFEGARYGYTF. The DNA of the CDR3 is TGCGCCAGCAGCTTTGAGGGGGCACGATATGGCTACACCTTC.

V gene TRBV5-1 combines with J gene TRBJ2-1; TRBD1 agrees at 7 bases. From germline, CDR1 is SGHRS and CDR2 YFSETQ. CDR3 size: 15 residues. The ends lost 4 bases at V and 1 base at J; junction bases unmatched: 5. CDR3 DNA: TGCGCCAGCAGCCCGGGACAGACTTCCTACAATGAGCAGTTCTTC. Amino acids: CASSPGQTSYNEQFF.

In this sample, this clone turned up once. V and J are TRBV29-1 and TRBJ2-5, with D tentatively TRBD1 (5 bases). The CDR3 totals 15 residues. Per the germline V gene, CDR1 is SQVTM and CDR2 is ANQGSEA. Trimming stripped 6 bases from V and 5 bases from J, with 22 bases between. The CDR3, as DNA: TGCAGCGTCGGAAGGTACGGCAGTTCAGGGGAGACCCAGTACTTC. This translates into CSVGRYGSSGETQYF.

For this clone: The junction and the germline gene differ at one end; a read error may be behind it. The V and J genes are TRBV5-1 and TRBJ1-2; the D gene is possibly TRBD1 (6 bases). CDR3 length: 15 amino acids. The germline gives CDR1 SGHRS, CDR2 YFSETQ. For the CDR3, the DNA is TGCGCCAGCCGCTTATCAGGGGCCACTGACTATGGCTACACCTTC. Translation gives CASRLSGATDYGYTF.

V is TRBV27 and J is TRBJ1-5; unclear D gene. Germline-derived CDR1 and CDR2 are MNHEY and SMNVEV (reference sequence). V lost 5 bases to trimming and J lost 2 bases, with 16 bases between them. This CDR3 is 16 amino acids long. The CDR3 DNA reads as TGTGCCAGCAGTCCTTGGGGAGTTAGACGCAATCAGCCCCAGCATTTT. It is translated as CASSPWGVRRNQPQHF.